Following are 24 T cell receptor beta chains from one sample sequenced in a study of cytomegalovirus exposure and HLA in healthy donors. Assay used: immunoSEQ multiplex PCR; TCRdb lists only in-frame clones, some missing. The table has tens of thousands of clones, roughly 92% seen once; the top ten hold roughly 2%. The sequenced material came from PBMCs. Receptors were obtained from a woman in her late teens or twenties in good health and CMV-seropositive.

The V and J genes are TRBV12-5 and TRBJ2-1, with a possible D match to TRBD2 (5 bases). Trimming removed 7 bases from V and 0 bases from J, with 16 bases in between. The CDR3 consists of 16 residues. Germline V CDR1 and CDR2: LGHNT, FRNRAP. The CDR3: CASAELGSSSYNEQFF. CDR3 nucleotide sequence: TGTGCTAGTGCCGAACTAGGATCCAGCTCCTACAATGAGCAGTTCTTC.

A word on this clone: Mismatch with germline at one junction end may stem from a read error. The rearrangement links TRBV11-2 to TRBJ2-7; tentatively, D is TRBD2 (6 bases). Germline loops: CDR1 SGHAT, CDR2 FQNNGV. CDR3 size: 13 residues. Here the CDR3 reads CASSLWDLQGSFF. The DNA for the CDR3 is TGTGCCAGCAGCTTATGGGACTTACAAGGATCCTTCTTC.

This rearrangement joins TRBV6-1 to TRBJ2-1; 8 nucleotides match TRBD2. Germline-derived CDR1 and CDR2 are MNHNS and SASEGT. Losses at the gene ends were 7 bases for V and 7 bases for J; bases not matched to a gene: 12. This CDR3 region has 15 residues. CDR3 loop: CASTGLFGTRNEQFF. CDR3 nucleotide sequence: TGTGCCAGCACCGGCCTGTTTGGGACTAGGAATGAGCAGTTCTTC.

The J gene is TRBJ1-1, the V gene TRBV20-1; D may be TRBD1 (6 bases). The CDR3 runs 11 residues. CDR1 DFQATT and CDR2 SNEGSKA come from the germline V gene (reference sequence). The V gene lost 6 bases and the J gene lost 5 bases, with 10 bases spanning the gap. The CDR3 region is CSALRGTEAFF. For the CDR3, the DNA is TGCAGTGCCTTAAGGGGGACTGAAGCTTTCTTT.

Concerning this clone itself: The sample contains more than one DNA sequence encoding this CDR3. The chain has TRBV7-2 and TRBJ2-3; D unclear. The V end was cut by 0 bases, the J end by 3 bases, with 7 bases between. The germline CDR1 and CDR2 sequences are SGHTA and FQGNSA. This CDR3 spans 14 amino acids. The DNA for the CDR3 is TGTGCCAGCAGCTTAGCGCGCGGAACAGATACGCAGTATTTT. Amino acids: CASSLARGTDTQYF.

This clone is medium-sized (0.01 to 0.1%). This rearrangement joins TRBV29-1 to TRBJ1-5; the D gene is possibly TRBD1 (6 bases). V was trimmed by 6 bases and J by 3 bases, leaving 12 bases between them. Germline CDR1 and CDR2: SQVTM and ANQGSEA. CDR3 length equals 13 residues. The CDR3 loop is CSVRDNYNQPQHF. The CDR3 nucleotides are TGCAGCGTCCGGGACAACTACAATCAGCCCCAGCATTTT.

The chain employs TRBV2 and TRBJ2-7; 8 bases are shared with TRBD2. The CDR3 extends over 13 amino acids. Germline V gene lookup returns CDR1 SNHLY and CDR2 FYNNEI. The ends lost 8 bases at V and 2 bases at J; junction bases unmatched: 5. This CDR3 reads CASSQLAAYEQYF. DNA for the CDR3: TGTGCCAGCTCACAACTAGCGGCCTACGAGCAGTACTTC.

J is TRBJ2-3 and V is TRBV5-6; D might be TRBD2 (5 bases). The CDR3 has 16 amino acids. Per germline, CDR1 SGHDT and CDR2 YYEEEE. The V gene lost 0 bases and the J gene lost 0 bases, with 11 bases spanning the gap. CDR3: CASSLAQRLSTDTQYF. CDR3 bases: TGTGCCAGCAGCTTGGCACAGCGACTAAGCACAGATACGCAGTATTTT.

The chain has TRBV2 and TRBJ2-5; 13 bases fit TRBD2. CDR1 is SNHLY and CDR2 is FYNNEI in the germline V gene. Losses at the gene ends were 6 bases for V and 4 bases for J; bases not matched to a gene: 5. The CDR3 spans 15 residues. The CDR3 region is CASRRTSGGPETQYF. For the CDR3, the DNA is TGTGCCAGCAGGCGGACTAGCGGGGGCCCAGAGACCCAGTACTTC.

The J gene is TRBJ1-1, the V gene TRBV6-5; no clear D. This CDR3 has 15 residues. V was trimmed by 4 bases and J by 4 bases, leaving 16 bases between them. Germline assignment: CDR1 MNHEY and CDR2 SVGAGI. The CDR3 DNA sequence: TGTGCCAGCAGTTCACCCCAGGCCGTGGGCACTGAAGCTTTCTTT. Its protein is CASSSPQAVGTEAFF.

The V gene is TRBV29-1, the J gene TRBJ1-1; no reliable D call. The CDR3 has 10 residues. The germline V gene has CDR1 SQVTM and CDR2 ANQGSEA. The V end lost 5 bases, the J end lost 5 bases, and 6 bases lay between the germline ends. The CDR3 DNA reads TGCAGCGTTACAGAGACTGAAGCTTTCTTT. Translating it yields CSVTETEAFF.

The chain has TRBV7-9 and TRBJ2-7; TRBD1 matches 8 bases. Germline CDR1 and CDR2: SEHNR and FQNEAQ (reference sequence). Trimming cost V 4 bases and J 3 bases; bases outside gene matches: 5. This CDR3 comprises 14 residues. For the CDR3, the DNA is TGTGCCAGCAGCTCAGGGGGCAGGTTCTACGAGCAGTACTTC. Translation: CASSSGGRFYEQYF.

The genes are TRBV7-2 and TRBJ2-7, with D perhaps TRBD2 (5 bases). CDR1 and CDR2 (germline): SGHTA, FQGNSA. The length of the CDR3 is 14 residues. Between the trimmed V and J ends, which lost 4 bases and 3 bases, there was a span of 13 bases. The DNA for the CDR3 is TGTGCCAGCAGCTACGGGAATCCAGACTACGAGCAGTACTTC. Residues: CASSYGNPDYEQYF. The whole variable domain, filled in from reference TRBV7-2 and TRBJ2-7, reads GAGVSQSPSNKVTEKGKDVELRCDPISGHTALYWYRQSLGQGLEFLIYFQGNSAPDKSGLPSDRFSAERTGGSVSTLTIQRTQQEDSAVYLCASSYGNPDYEQYFGPGTRLTVT.

This chain links TRBV7-2 with TRBJ1-5; 7 nucleotides line up with TRBD1. CDR1 and CDR2 (germline): SGHTA, FQGNSA. There are 15 residues in the CDR3. V lost 2 bases and J lost 6; bases outside the gene matches: 7. This CDR3 reads CASSLNRQGGQPQHF. In DNA form, the CDR3 reads TGTGCCAGCAGCTTAAATCGACAGGGTGGTCAGCCCCAGCATTTT. Drawing the rest from reference TRBV7-2 and TRBJ1-5, the complete variable domain is GAGVSQSPSNKVTEKGKDVELRCDPISGHTALYWYRQSLGQGLEFLIYFQGNSAPDKSGLPSDRFSAERTGGSVSTLTIQRTQQEDSAVYLCASSLNRQGGQPQHFGDGTRLSIL.

The rearrangement links TRBV11-2 to TRBJ2-2; TRBD1 agrees at 12 bases. This CDR3 has 16 amino acids. Germline trimming cut 7 bases from V and 10 bases from J; bases unmatched to any gene: 13. Per the germline V gene, CDR1 is SGHAT and CDR2 is FQNNGV. The CDR3 DNA follows: TGTGCCAGCACTACGTCCGGGACAGGGGGCAGGGAGGAGCTGTTTTTT. Its protein is CASTTSGTGGREELFF.

The gene calls are TRBV4-3 and TRBJ1-2; 8 positions agree with TRBD1. Trimming at V came to 0 bases and at J to 8 bases, leaving 11 bases not matched to a gene. The germline gives CDR1 LGHNA, CDR2 YSLEER. The CDR3 length is 16 residues. The DNA of the CDR3 is TGCGCCAGCAGCCAAGAACCCGGGACAGGCCCCAGAGGCTACACCTTC. This sequence encodes CASSQEPGTGPRGYTF.

The rearrangement joins TRBV25-1 to TRBJ2-1, with TRBD2 matching over 16 bases. The V segment lost 4 bases and the J segment 12 bases; nucleotides outside the gene matches: 12. CDR3 length: 17 amino acids. The germline gives CDR1 MGHDK, CDR2 SYGVNS. This CDR3 reads CASSGGLAGGGDFGQFF. The CDR3, as DNA: TGTGCCAGCAGTGGGGGACTAGCGGGAGGGGGTGATTTCGGGCAGTTCTTC.

This sequence joins TRBV5-1 and TRBJ1-1; weak D call: TRBD1 (6 bases). In germline, CDR1 is SGHRS, CDR2 YFSETQ. Deletions cut 1 base from V and 4 bases from J, with 17 bases between. The CDR3 consists of 16 residues. The DNA of the CDR3 is TGCGCCAGCAGCTTGCGGGGGGGGCTAGAGTCCACTGAAGCTTTCTTT. Its protein product is CASSLRGGLESTEAFF. The whole variable domain, filled in from reference TRBV5-1 and TRBJ1-1, reads KAGVTQTPRYLIKTRGQQVTLSCSPISGHRSVSWYQQTPGQGLQFLFEYFSETQRNKGNFPGRFSGRQFSNSRSEMNVSTLELGDSALYLCASSLRGGLESTEAFFGQGTRLTVV.

The chain links TRBV18 to TRBJ1-5, with a tentative D call TRBD1 (5 bases). This CDR3 has 14 amino acids. The V gene lost 6 bases and the J gene lost 2 bases, with 11 bases spanning the gap. Per germline, CDR1 KGHSH and CDR2 LQKENI. CDR3 DNA: TGTGCCAGCTCCTCGGCGGGACGCAATCAGCCCCAGCATTTT. The encoded protein is CASSSAGRNQPQHF.

The rearrangement links TRBV29-1 to TRBJ1-2; D call uncertain. Per the germline V gene, CDR1 is SQVTM and CDR2 is ANQGSEA. With 4 bases removed from V and 3 bases from J, the gap between germline ends came to 12 bases. The CDR3 runs 13 residues. CDR3 region: CSVGDRRDYGYTF. As DNA, the CDR3 is TGCAGCGTTGGGGATAGGAGGGACTATGGCTACACCTTC.

The CDR3 nucleotides read TGTGCCAGCAGTGAAAGGGACACCTACGAGCAGTACTTC. This gives the protein CASSERDTYEQYF. The V gene is TRBV2, the J gene TRBJ2-7; D may be TRBD1 (6 bases). V lost 2 bases and J lost 2, with 7 bases in between. This CDR3 is 13 amino acids long. CDR1 SNHLY and CDR2 FYNNEI come from the germline V gene.

This clone was observed a few times. Written as DNA, the CDR3 is TGTGCCAGTACTGGGGCGGGGAGCATTCAGTACTTC. It encodes CASTGAGSIQYF. The chain combines TRBV19 with TRBJ2-4; D may be TRBD2 (6 bases). Trimming pared 7 bases from V and 9 bases from J, leaving 13 bases between. This CDR3 spans 12 amino acids. The germline V gene has CDR1 LNHDA and CDR2 SQIVND (reference sequence).

This clone occurred a few times. One junction end does not reproduce the germline sequence, and a read error may be involved. V is TRBV11-3 and J is TRBJ2-3, with 8 positions matching TRBD1. In germline, CDR1 is SGHNT, CDR2 YENEEA. The CDR3 totals 13 residues. This CDR3 reads CASGLSPDREGYF. The CDR3 coding sequence is TGTGCCAGCGGCTTATCCCCGGACAGGGAAGGATATTTT.

Written as DNA, the CDR3 is TGTGCCAGCAGCGAACTAGCGACCAACCACGCAGATACGCAGTATTTT. Translating it yields CASSELATNHADTQYF. The rearrangement links TRBV9 to TRBJ2-3; the match to TRBD2 covers 7 bases. The CDR3 consists of 16 residues. V shed 3 bases, J shed 4 bases, and the junction held 11 bases outside the gene matches. Germline V lookup: CDR1 SGDLS, CDR2 YYNGEE. The whole variable domain, filled in from reference TRBV9 and TRBJ2-3, reads DSGVTQTPKHLITATGQRVTLRCSPRSGDLSVYWYQQSLDQGLQFLIQYYNGEERAKGNILERFSAQQFPDLHSELNLSSLELGDSALYFCASSELATNHADTQYFGPGTRLTVL.